Listed below are T cell receptor beta chains from one sample, sequenced in a study of cytomegalovirus exposure and HLA in healthy donors. The method was immunoSEQ multiplex PCR; TCRdb's version includes in-frame clones alone and lacks a portion of them. Here the sample spans over 150,000 clones, approximately 74% being singletons. The specimen was PBMCs. These receptors came from a woman aged 25 to 39 in good health and CMV-seronegative. Both conserved end residues are part of each CDR3. The order of the fields is clone size, D gene, J gene, V gene, CDR3 DNA, CDR3 protein. The D gene is left open where the match is weak. Clone size appears in some rows only: once, few, many, or a class for an expanded clone.

NA NA TRBJ2-5 TRBV19 TGTGCCAGTAGTATAGGGGCAGGGATAGAGACCCAGTACTTC CASSIGAGIETQYF
NA TRBD1 TRBJ1-3 TRBV5-4 TGTGCCAGCAGCACGACAGGGGTATCAGACACCATATATTTT CASSTTGVSDTIYF
NA TRBD1 TRBJ2-5 TRBV7-9 TGTGCCAGCAGCAACAGAGATACTACAGGGGACCAAGAGACCCAGTACTTC CASSNRDTTGDQETQYF
NA NA TRBJ1-2 TRBV19 TGTGCCAGTAGTACCCCCGGGGGGGATCTCTATGGCTACACCTTC CASSTPGGDLYGYTF
NA TRBD1 TRBJ2-7 TRBV7-9 TGTGCCAGCAGCCCCAGGGGGACACCGGTGGTCGAGCAGTACTTC CASSPRGTPVVEQYF
once TRBD2 TRBJ2-1 TRBV4-3 TGCGCCAGCAGCCAAGATATCCAGCGGGAGTCGAATGAGCAGTTCTTC CASSQDIQRESNEQFF
NA NA TRBJ1-4 TRBV28 TGTGCCAGCAGTTTCCGGCAGGGAAGTGAAAAACTGTTTTTT CASSFRQGSEKLFF
NA TRBD2 TRBJ2-3 TRBV7-9 TGTGCCAGCAGCGCCGGACTAGCGGGCTACTCCACAGATACGCAGTATTTT CASSAGLAGYSTDTQYF
NA TRBD1 TRBJ2-5 TRBV11-3 TGTGCCAGCAGCTTGGGGGCCGGGACAGGAGAGACCCAGTACTTC CASSLGAGTGETQYF
NA TRBD2 TRBJ2-5 TRBV7-3 TGTGCCAGCAGCCCGGGGACTAGCGGGGCCCAGTACTTC CASSPGTSGAQYF
NA TRBD2 TRBJ2-3 TRBV10-3 TGTGCCATCAGTGAGCCCAGACTAGCGGGGGGATCAGATACGCAGTATTTT CAISEPRLAGGSDTQYF
NA NA TRBJ2-7 TRBV7-9 TGTGCCAGCACCTTGGGCGGAGGAGCCTACGAGCAGTACTTC CASTLGGGAYEQYF
NA NA TRBJ1-4 TRBV2 TGTGCCAGCAGTTTTCCAGGGAGGGCTGAAAAACTGTTTTTT CASSFPGRAEKLFF
NA TRBD1 TRBJ2-7 TRBV9 TGTGCCAGCAGCCTGGGACAGTCCGAGCAGTACTTC CASSLGQSEQYF
NA NA TRBJ2-5 TRBV4-1 TGCGCCAGCAGCTTCTACAGGGAAGAGACCCAGTACTTC CASSFYREETQYF
few NA TRBJ1-1 TRBV5-4 TGTGCCAGCAGCGCCAGACAGGACATGAACACTGAAGCTTTCTTT CASSARQDMNTEAFF
once NA TRBJ1-4 TRBV25-1 TGTGCCAGCAGACGGGTTAATGAAAAACTGTTTTTT CASRRVNEKLFF
NA NA TRBJ2-5 TRBV5-1 TGCGCCAGCAGCAGCTTGGGGGCCTCCCAAGAGACCCAGTACTTC CASSSLGASQETQYF
once TRBD1 TRBJ2-7 TRBV5-6 TGTGCCAGCAGCTTGGGGACAGGAGCCTACGAGCAGTACTTC CASSLGTGAYEQYF
NA TRBD1 TRBJ2-2 TRBV7-7 TGTGCTAGCAGCTTATCAGGGGGCCCATCAGGGGAGCTGTTTTTT CASSLSGGPSGELFF
NA NA TRBJ1-2 TRBV5-6 TGTGCCAGCAGCTTGGATAGAGGGAATAACTATGGCTACACCTTC CASSLDRGNNYGYTF
once NA TRBJ1-2 TRBV19 TGTGCCAGTATCTCGAGCGGAACCCACTATGGCTACACCTTC CASISSGTHYGYTF
few TRBD1 TRBJ2-7 TRBV6-5 TGTGCCAGCAGTTACTCAGGGACAGGGTTGTACGAGCAGTACTTC CASSYSGTGLYEQYF